The 27 T cell receptor beta chains below come from one sample, sequenced in a study of blood T cell repertoires in COVID-19. Sequencing used immunoSEQ multiplex PCR; TCRdb keeps in-frame clones, though not all of them. The table shows roughly 130,000 clones, with approximately 83% occurring only once. Sequenced input: peripheral blood. These receptors originate from a woman aged 80 or older with acute or convalescent COVID-19.

This rearrangement joins TRBV5-1 to TRBJ1-4; 10 nucleotides agree with TRBD1. This CDR3 region has 15 residues. V gave up 3 bases and J gave up 6 bases; unmatched junction bases: 5. Per the germline V gene, CDR1 is SGHRS and CDR2 is YFSETQ. The CDR3, as DNA: TGCGCCAGCAGCTCCCGGACAGGGGGAGATGAAAAACTGTTTTTT. This translates into CASSSRTGGDEKLFF.

The rearrangement joins TRBV5-4 to TRBJ1-3, with no clear D. Germline loops: CDR1 SGHNT, CDR2 YYREEE (reference sequence). The CDR3 sequence is 14 residues long. Deletions cut 1 base from V and 0 bases from J, with 5 bases between. Written as DNA, the CDR3 is TGTGCCAGCAGCTTGTCTTACTCTGGAAACACCATATATTTT. Its translation: CASSLSYSGNTIYF.

The CDR3, as DNA: TGTGCCAGTAGCCCTGACAGGGTTCAGCCCCAGCATTTT. This codes for CASSPDRVQPQHF. The chain carries TRBV19 and TRBJ1-5; TRBD1 agrees at 7 bases. The J segment lost 6 bases and the V segment lost 6 bases, leaving 5 bases of the junction unmatched. Germline CDR1 is LNHDA and CDR2 is SQIVND (reference sequence). The CDR3 runs 13 residues. The whole variable domain, remainder taken from reference TRBV19 and TRBJ1-5, is DGGITQSPKYLFRKEGQNVTLSCEQNLNHDAMYWYRQDPGQGLRLIYYSQIVNDFQKGDIAEGYSVSREKKESFPLTVTSAQKNPTAFYLCASSPDRVQPQHFGDGTRLSIL.

The chain employs TRBV13 and TRBJ2-2; TRBD1 matches 8 bases. There are 15 residues in the CDR3. CDR1 is PRHDT and CDR2 is FYEKMQ in the germline V gene (reference sequence). With V trimmed by 0 bases and J by 5 bases, 2 bases remained unmatched. In DNA, the CDR3 is TGTGCCAGCAGCTTAGGGGACAGGGTAACCGGGGAGCTGTTTTTT. Translating it yields CASSLGDRVTGELFF.

CDR3 DNA sequence: TGTGCCAGTGCCTCCTCGGGGCAGTTCTTC. Translated, it gives CASASSGQFF. This chain links TRBV2 with TRBJ2-1; D is unresolved. The CDR3 sequence is 10 residues long. The V gene lost 9 bases and the J gene lost 12 bases, with 12 bases spanning the gap. Per germline, CDR1 SNHLY and CDR2 FYNNEI.

This clone appeared once. The chain carries TRBV6-5 and TRBJ1-4; the match to TRBD1 covers 7 bases. After removal of 6 bases from V and 7 bases from J, the junction contained 8 bases not matched to a gene. This CDR3 spans 14 amino acids. Germline lookup yields CDR1 MNHEY and CDR2 SVGAGI. In nucleotides, the CDR3 is TGTGCCAGCAGGGGGCCAGGGGGAGGTGAAAAACTGTTTTTT. Translating it yields CASRGPGGGEKLFF.

The J gene is TRBJ2-2, the V gene TRBV7-9; D gene unclear. The length of the CDR3 is 14 residues. Trimming pared 5 bases from V and 5 bases from J, leaving 12 bases between. Germline loops: CDR1 SEHNR, CDR2 FQNEAQ (reference sequence). The CDR3 DNA is TGTGCCAGCAGCGCCGGGTTTCGGACCGGGGAGCTGTTTTTT. It translates to CASSAGFRTGELFF.

Only one count was recorded for this clone. The chain couples TRBV9 to TRBJ2-7, with a tentative D call TRBD1 (6 bases). Germline values: CDR1 SGDLS, CDR2 YYNGEE. Trimming stripped 0 bases from V and 3 bases from J, with 10 bases between. CDR3 length: 14 amino acids. CDR3 amino acids: CASSVGPGDYEQYF. In DNA, the CDR3 is TGTGCCAGCAGCGTAGGCCCAGGGGACTACGAGCAGTACTTC.

V is TRBV15 and J is TRBJ2-7, with a tentative D call TRBD2 (5 bases). Trimming took 4 bases from V and 4 from J, leaving 11 bases between them. The CDR3 has 13 amino acids. CDR1 and CDR2 (germline): LNHNV, YYDKDF (reference sequence). CDR3 sequence: CATSTPGGYEQYF. CDR3 DNA: TGTGCCACCAGCACCCCGGGCGGGTACGAGCAGTACTTC.

CDR3 residues: CASSSTGYGELFF. For the CDR3, the DNA is TGTGCCAGCAGTTCCACAGGGTACGGGGAGCTGTTTTTT. The chain recombines TRBV12-3 or TRBV12-4 with TRBJ2-2; TRBD1 is a possible D gene (6 bases). CDR3 length: 13 residues. Trimming cost V 4 bases and J 7 bases, with 10 bases left between them.

The chain employs TRBV3-1 (or the pseudogene TRBV3-2) and TRBJ1-5, with 11 bases lining up with TRBD1. The CDR3 has 15 residues. With 6 bases clipped from V and 7 bases from J, the junction kept 8 bases outside the gene matches. Germline V gene data show CDR1 as LGHDT and CDR2 as YNNKEL (reference sequence). The CDR3 DNA sequence: TGTGCCAGCAGTGTGGGACAGGGGGTGGGCCAGCCCCAGCATTTT. This encodes CASSVGQGVGQPQHF.

The chain is built from TRBV7-2 and TRBJ2-3; 9 nucleotides match TRBD1. From germline, CDR1 is SGHTA and CDR2 FQGNSA. V shed 5 bases, J shed 4 bases, and the junction held 7 bases outside the gene matches. This CDR3 has 15 amino acids. The CDR3 region has the DNA TGTGCCAGCAGCCCTACAGGGGGCAAGGCAGATACGCAGTATTTT. This gives the protein CASSPTGGKADTQYF.

The chain joins TRBV6-1 to TRBJ2-7, with D uncertain. The CDR3 consists of 16 residues. V was trimmed by 3 bases and J by 4 bases, leaving 19 bases between them. The germline V gene encodes CDR1 MNHNS and CDR2 SASEGT. CDR3 protein: CASSDAPVPQLYEQYF. The CDR3 DNA reads as TGTGCCAGCAGTGATGCTCCAGTACCGCAACTATACGAGCAGTACTTC.

The chain is built from TRBV6-5 and TRBJ1-5; D gene unclear. V was cut by 6 bases and J by 2 bases, with 11 bases left in between. From germline, CDR1 is MNHEY and CDR2 SVGAGI. This CDR3 region has 14 residues. The CDR3 region is CASSQHGGNQPQHF. DNA of the CDR3: TGTGCCAGCAGCCAGCACGGGGGCAATCAGCCCCAGCATTTT.

This rearrangement joins TRBV12-3 or TRBV12-4 to TRBJ1-2; D is unresolved. V lost 5 bases and J 7 bases, leaving 11 bases between the germline ends. The CDR3 runs to 12 residues. The CDR3 nucleotides read TGTGCCAGCAGTACCCGACAAAGTGGCTACACCTTC. Protein product: CASSTRQSGYTF.

This chain uses TRBV7-3 with TRBJ1-2; maybe TRBD1 (6 bases). The V gene lost 2 bases and the J gene lost 8 bases, with 12 bases spanning the gap. Germline CDR1 and CDR2: SGHTA and FQGTGA. The CDR3 totals 13 residues. The CDR3 bases are TGTGCCAGCAGCTTAGAACAGGGACGAGGCTACACCTTC. Its protein product is CASSLEQGRGYTF.

The rearrangement uses TRBV5-6 and TRBJ2-7; a weak D match, TRBD2 (5 bases). CDR1 SGHDT and CDR2 YYEEEE come from the germline V gene. Trimming took 0 bases from V and 12 from J, leaving 13 bases between them. The CDR3 extends over 12 amino acids. The CDR3 reads CASSLAKGGRYF. As DNA, the CDR3 is TGTGCCAGCAGCTTGGCCAAGGGTGGGAGGTACTTC.

V usage is TRBV2 and J usage is TRBJ1-2, with D possibly TRBD1 on 5 matching bases. Germline CDR1 reads SNHLY; CDR2 reads FYNNEI. The CDR3 sequence is 15 residues long. The V gene lost 2 bases and the J gene lost 4 bases, with 14 bases spanning the gap. CDR3 coding DNA: TGTGCCAGCAGTGAATCGTGGGGCGCGAGCTATGGCTACACCTTC. Translating it yields CASSESWGASYGYTF. Full variable domain (missing parts from reference TRBV2 and TRBJ1-2): EPEVTQTPSHQVTQMGQEVILRCVPISNHLYFYWYRQILGQKVEFLVSFYNNEISEKSEIFDDQFSVERPDGSNFTLKIRSTKLEDSAMYFCASSESWGASYGYTFGSGTRLTVV.

CDR3 coding DNA: TGTGCCAGCAGCTTAATGGGGGCCTGGACAGATACGCAGTATTTT. As protein: CASSLMGAWTDTQYF. V gene TRBV7-3 combines with J gene TRBJ2-3; tentative D call: TRBD1 (6 bases). Trimming shortened V by 1 base and J by 3 bases, and 11 bases separated the two germline ends. The CDR3 is 15 residues long. CDR1 and CDR2 (germline): SGHTA, FQGTGA.

This chain links TRBV4-1 with TRBJ2-7, with TRBD1 identical over 9 bases. The CDR3 loop spans 16 amino acids. Germline V gene data show CDR1 as MGHRA and CDR2 as YSYEKL. V trimming: 3 bases; J trimming: 4 bases; junction bases outside the gene matches: 10. CDR3 residues: CASSQSNRGPGYEQYF. CDR3 in DNA: TGCGCCAGCAGCCAGTCCAACAGGGGGCCAGGTTACGAGCAGTACTTC.

The chain uses TRBV5-1 and TRBJ2-5; a weak D match, TRBD2 (6 bases). Trimming took 2 bases from V and 5 from J, leaving 13 bases between them. Germline-derived CDR1 and CDR2 are SGHRS and YFSETQ. The CDR3 runs to 14 residues. The CDR3 is CASSLGRAGETQYF. The CDR3 coding sequence is TGCGCCAGCAGCTTAGGGCGGGCGGGGGAGACCCAGTACTTC. Full variable domain (rest looked up from reference TRBV5-1 and TRBJ2-5): KAGVTQTPRYLIKTRGQQVTLSCSPISGHRSVSWYQQTPGQGLQFLFEYFSETQRNKGNFPGRFSGRQFSNSRSEMNVSTLELGDSALYLCASSLGRAGETQYFGPGTRLLVL.

V is TRBV4-3 and J is TRBJ1-2; 8 positions agree with TRBD1. Germline V CDR1 and CDR2: LGHNA, YSLEER. The CDR3 contains 14 residues. J gave up 6 bases and V 4 bases, and 7 bases lay outside the gene matches. CDR3 amino acids: CASSPQRQGNGYTF. The CDR3 DNA sequence: TGCGCCAGCAGCCCCCAGAGACAGGGGAATGGCTACACCTTC.

V and J are TRBV27 and TRBJ2-5, with D maybe TRBD1 (5 bases). Trimming left V 4 bases short and J 1 base short, with 10 bases between. This CDR3 has 14 amino acids. Germline V lookup: CDR1 MNHEY, CDR2 SMNVEV (reference sequence). DNA for the CDR3: TGTGCCAGCAGTTCCGGACAAACCCAAGAGACCCAGTACTTC. It codes for CASSSGQTQETQYF.

The chain links TRBV19 to TRBJ1-4; D remains unclear. Germline V gene sequence: CDR1 LNHDA, CDR2 SQIVND (reference sequence). Trimming took off 4 bases at V and 8 bases at J, with 11 bases between the two ends. CDR3 length equals 13 residues. CDR3 protein: CASSTHSREKLFF. In DNA, the CDR3 is TGTGCCAGTAGTACTCACTCCAGGGAAAAACTGTTTTTT. The whole variable domain, filled in from reference TRBV19 and TRBJ1-4, reads DGGITQSPKYLFRKEGQNVTLSCEQNLNHDAMYWYRQDPGQGLRLIYYSQIVNDFQKGDIAEGYSVSREKKESFPLTVTSAQKNPTAFYLCASSTHSREKLFFGSGTQLSVL.

The chain recombines TRBV19 with TRBJ2-5; perhaps TRBD2 as D (7 bases). V was shortened by 3 bases and J by 2 bases, with 19 bases between the two germline ends. The CDR3 is made up of 17 amino acids. Germline loops: CDR1 LNHDA, CDR2 SQIVND (reference sequence). The CDR3 DNA is TGTGCCAGTAGTATCGGGGGAGGGGGAATGGGGCAAGAGACCCAGTACTTC. It is translated as CASSIGGGGMGQETQYF.

The chain links TRBV5-4 to TRBJ1-2; 10 nucleotides line up with TRBD1. J lost 8 bases, V lost 0 bases, and 4 bases had no gene match. The CDR3 extends over 14 amino acids. CDR1 and CDR2 (germline): SGHNT, YYREEE (reference sequence). CDR3 in DNA: TGTGCCAGCAGCTTGGAGACAGGGGGCCGGGGCTACACCTTC. Residues: CASSLETGGRGYTF.

The chain is built from TRBV5-1 and TRBJ2-1; 8 positions agree with TRBD2. V gave up 4 bases and J gave up 2 bases; unmatched junction bases: 5. This CDR3 spans 15 amino acids. The germline CDR1 and CDR2 sequences are SGHRS and YFSETQ. The CDR3 sequence is CASSRSSGAYNEQFF. CDR3 DNA sequence: TGCGCCAGCAGCCGTAGTAGCGGGGCCTACAATGAGCAGTTCTTC.